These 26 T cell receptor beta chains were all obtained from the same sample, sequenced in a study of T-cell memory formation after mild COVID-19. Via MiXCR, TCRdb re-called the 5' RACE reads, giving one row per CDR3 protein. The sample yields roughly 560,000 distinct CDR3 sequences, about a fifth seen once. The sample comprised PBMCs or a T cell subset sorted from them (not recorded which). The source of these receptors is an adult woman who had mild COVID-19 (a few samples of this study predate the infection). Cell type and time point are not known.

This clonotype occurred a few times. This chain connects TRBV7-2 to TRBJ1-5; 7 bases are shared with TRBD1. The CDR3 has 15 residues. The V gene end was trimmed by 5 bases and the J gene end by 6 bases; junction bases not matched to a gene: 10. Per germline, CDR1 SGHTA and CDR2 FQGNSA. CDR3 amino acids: CASSLGGGGSQPQHF. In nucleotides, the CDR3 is TGTGCCAGCAGCCTAGGTGGAGGGGGCAGTCAGCCCCAGCATTTT.

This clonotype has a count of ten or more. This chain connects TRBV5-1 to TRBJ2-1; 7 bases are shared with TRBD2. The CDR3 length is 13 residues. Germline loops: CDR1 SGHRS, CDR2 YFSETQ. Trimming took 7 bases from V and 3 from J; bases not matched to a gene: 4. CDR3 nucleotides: TGCGCCAGCGCAGCGGGGTACTACAATGAGCAGTTCTTC. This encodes CASAAGYYNEQFF.

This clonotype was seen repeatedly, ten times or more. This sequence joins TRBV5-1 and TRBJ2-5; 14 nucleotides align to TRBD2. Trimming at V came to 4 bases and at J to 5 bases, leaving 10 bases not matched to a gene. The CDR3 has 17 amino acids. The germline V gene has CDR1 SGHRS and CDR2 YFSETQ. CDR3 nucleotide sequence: TGCGCCAGCAGCGCCGGGACTAGCGGGAGTGGGCGGGAGACCCAGTACTTC. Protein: CASSAGTSGSGRETQYF.

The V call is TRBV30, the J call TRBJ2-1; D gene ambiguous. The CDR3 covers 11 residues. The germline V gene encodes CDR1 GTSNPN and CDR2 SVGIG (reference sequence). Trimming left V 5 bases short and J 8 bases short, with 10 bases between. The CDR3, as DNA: TGTGCCTGGGAAACGTGGCATGAGCAGTTCTTC. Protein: CAWETWHEQFF.

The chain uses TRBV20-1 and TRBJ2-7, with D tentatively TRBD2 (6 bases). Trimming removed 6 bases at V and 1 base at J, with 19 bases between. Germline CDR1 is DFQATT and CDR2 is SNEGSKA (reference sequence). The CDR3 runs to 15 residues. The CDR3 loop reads CSALDRDWKSYEQYF. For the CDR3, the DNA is TGCAGTGCCCTAGACCGGGACTGGAAGTCCTACGAGCAGTACTTC.

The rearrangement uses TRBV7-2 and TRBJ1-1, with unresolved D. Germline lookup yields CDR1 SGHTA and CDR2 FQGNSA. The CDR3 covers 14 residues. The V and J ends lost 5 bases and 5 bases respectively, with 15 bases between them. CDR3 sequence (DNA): TGTGCCAGCAGCCCTGCCCGACTGGGAACTGAAGCTTTCTTT. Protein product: CASSPARLGTEAFF.

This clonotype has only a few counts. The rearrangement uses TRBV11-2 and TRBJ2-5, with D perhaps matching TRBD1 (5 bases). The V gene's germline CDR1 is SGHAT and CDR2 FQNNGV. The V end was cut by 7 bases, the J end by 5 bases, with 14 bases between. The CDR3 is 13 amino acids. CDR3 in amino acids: CASTQWQGETQYF. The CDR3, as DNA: TGTGCCAGCACCCAATGGCAGGGTGAGACCCAGTACTTC.

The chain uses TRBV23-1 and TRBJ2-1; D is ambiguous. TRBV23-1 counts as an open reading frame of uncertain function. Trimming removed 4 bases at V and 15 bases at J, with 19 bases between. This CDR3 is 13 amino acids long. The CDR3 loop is CASSPRIRVLPFF. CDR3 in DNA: TGCGCCAGCAGTCCCCGAATCCGGGTCCTCCCGTTCTTC.

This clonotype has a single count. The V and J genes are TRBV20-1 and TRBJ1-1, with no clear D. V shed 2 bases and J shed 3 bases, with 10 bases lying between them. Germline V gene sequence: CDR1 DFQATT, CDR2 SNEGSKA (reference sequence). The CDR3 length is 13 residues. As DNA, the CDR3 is TGCAGTGCTAGATATCTGAACGACACTGAAGCTTTCTTT. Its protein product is CSARYLNDTEAFF.

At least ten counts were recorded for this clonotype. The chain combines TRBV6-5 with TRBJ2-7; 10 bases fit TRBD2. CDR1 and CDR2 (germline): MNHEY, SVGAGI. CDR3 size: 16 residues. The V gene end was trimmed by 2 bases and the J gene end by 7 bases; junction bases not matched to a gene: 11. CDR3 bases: TGTGCCAGCAGTTACGGCCTTCTAGCGGGAGAGGATGAGCAGTACTTC. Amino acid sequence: CASSYGLLAGEDEQYF.

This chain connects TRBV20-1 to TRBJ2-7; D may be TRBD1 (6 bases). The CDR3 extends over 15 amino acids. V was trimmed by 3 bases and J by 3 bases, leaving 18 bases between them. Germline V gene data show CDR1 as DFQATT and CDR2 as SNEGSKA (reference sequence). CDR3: CSARDPQGHVYEQYF. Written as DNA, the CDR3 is TGCAGTGCTAGGGACCCGCAGGGACACGTCTACGAGCAGTACTTC.

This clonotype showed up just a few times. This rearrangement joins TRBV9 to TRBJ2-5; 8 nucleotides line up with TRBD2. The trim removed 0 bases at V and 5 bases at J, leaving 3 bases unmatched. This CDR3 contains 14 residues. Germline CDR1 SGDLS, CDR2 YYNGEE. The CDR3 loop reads CASSVGLASETQYF. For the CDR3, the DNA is TGTGCCAGCAGCGTAGGACTAGCGTCGGAGACCCAGTACTTC.

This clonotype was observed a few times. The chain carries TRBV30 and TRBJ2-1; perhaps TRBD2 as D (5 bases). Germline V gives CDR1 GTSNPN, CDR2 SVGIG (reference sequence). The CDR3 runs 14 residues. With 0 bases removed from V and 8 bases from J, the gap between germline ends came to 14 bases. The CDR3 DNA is TGTGCCTGGAGTGTCCCGGTAGCGATACATGAGCAGTTCTTC. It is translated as CAWSVPVAIHEQFF.

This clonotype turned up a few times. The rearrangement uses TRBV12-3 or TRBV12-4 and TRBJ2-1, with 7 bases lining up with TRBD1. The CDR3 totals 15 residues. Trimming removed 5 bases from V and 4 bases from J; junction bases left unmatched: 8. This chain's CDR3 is CASSLQGLGYNEQFF. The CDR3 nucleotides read TGTGCCAGCAGTCTACAGGGGTTAGGTTACAATGAGCAGTTCTTC.

CDR3 nucleotide sequence: TGTGCCAGCAGCGTGGGGACTAGGGACTACAATGAGCAGTTCTTC. It translates to CASSVGTRDYNEQFF. The chain recombines TRBV9 with TRBJ2-1, with TRBD2 identical over 8 bases. With 2 bases clipped from V and 3 bases from J, the junction kept 4 bases outside the gene matches. This CDR3 is built from 15 residues. Germline V lookup: CDR1 SGDLS, CDR2 YYNGEE.

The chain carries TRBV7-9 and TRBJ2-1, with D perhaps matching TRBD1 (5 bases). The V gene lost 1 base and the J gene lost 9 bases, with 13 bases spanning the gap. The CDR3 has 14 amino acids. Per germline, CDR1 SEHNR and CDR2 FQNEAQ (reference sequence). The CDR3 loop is CASSLEWGPSEQFF. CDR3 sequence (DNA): TGTGCCAGCAGCTTAGAATGGGGCCCCAGTGAGCAGTTCTTC.

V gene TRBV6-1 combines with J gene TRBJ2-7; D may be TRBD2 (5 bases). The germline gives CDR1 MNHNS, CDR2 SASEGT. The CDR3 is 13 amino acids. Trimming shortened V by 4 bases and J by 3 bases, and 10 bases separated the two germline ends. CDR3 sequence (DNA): TGTGCCAGCAGTGGACTACGCCGCTACGAGCAGTACTTC. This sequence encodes CASSGLRRYEQYF.

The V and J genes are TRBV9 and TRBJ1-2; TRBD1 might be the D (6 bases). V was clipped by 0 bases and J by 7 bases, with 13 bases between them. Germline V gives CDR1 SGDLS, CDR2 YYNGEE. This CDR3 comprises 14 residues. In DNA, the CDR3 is TGTGCCAGCAGCGTAGGAGTCCAGGGGAGTGGCTACACCTTC. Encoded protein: CASSVGVQGSGYTF.

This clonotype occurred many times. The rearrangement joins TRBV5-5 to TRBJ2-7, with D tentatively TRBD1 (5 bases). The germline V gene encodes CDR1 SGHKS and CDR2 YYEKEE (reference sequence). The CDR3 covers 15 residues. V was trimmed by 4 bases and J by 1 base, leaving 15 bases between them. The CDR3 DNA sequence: TGTGCCAGCAGCCGAGACAGTATTTTATCCTACGAGCAGTACTTC. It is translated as CASSRDSILSYEQYF.

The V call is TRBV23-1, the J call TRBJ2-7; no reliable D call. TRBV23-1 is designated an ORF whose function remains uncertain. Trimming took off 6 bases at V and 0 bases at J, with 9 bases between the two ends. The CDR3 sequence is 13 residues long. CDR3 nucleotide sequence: TGCGCCAGCAGGGCCCTGGCCTCCTACGAGCAGTACTTC. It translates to CASRALASYEQYF.

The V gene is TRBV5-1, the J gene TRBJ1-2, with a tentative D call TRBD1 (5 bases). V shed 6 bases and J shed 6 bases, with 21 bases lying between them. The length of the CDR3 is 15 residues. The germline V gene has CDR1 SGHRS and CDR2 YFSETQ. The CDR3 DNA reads TGCGCCAGCACCGAGGGGACGACTGGTCTAGATGGCTACACCTTC. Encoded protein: CASTEGTTGLDGYTF. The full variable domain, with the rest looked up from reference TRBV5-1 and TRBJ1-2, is KAGVTQTPRYLIKTRGQQVTLSCSPISGHRSVSWYQQTPGQGLQFLFEYFSETQRNKGNFPGRFSGRQFSNSRSEMNVSTLELGDSALYLCASTEGTTGLDGYTFGSGTRLTVV.

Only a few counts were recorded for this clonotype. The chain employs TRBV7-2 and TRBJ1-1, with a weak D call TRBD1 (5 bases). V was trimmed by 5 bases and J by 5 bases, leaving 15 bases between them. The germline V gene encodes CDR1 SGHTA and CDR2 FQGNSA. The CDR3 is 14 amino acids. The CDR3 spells CASSPRGQVTEAFF. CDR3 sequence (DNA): TGTGCCAGCAGCCCGAGAGGACAAGTGACTGAAGCTTTCTTT.

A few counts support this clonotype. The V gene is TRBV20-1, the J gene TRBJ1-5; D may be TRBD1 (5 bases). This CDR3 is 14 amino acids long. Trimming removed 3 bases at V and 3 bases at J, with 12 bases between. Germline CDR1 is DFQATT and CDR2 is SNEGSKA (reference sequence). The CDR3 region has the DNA TGCAGTGCTAGTTCTCAGGGAAACAATCAGCCCCAGCATTTT. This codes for CSASSQGNNQPQHF.

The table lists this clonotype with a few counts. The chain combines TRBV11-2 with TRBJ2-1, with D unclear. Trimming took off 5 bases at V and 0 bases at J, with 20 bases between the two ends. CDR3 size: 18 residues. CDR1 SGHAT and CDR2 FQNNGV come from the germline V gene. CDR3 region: CASSRRLEPRHSYNEQFF. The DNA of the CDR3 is TGTGCCAGCAGCCGGAGACTCGAGCCCAGACACTCCTACAATGAGCAGTTCTTC.

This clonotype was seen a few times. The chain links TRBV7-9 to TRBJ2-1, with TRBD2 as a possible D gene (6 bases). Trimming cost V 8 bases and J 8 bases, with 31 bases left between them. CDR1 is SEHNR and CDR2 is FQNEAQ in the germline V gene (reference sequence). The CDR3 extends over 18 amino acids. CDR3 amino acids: CASDLPSRAHPGGDEQFF. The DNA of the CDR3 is TGTGCCAGCGATCTCCCTTCGCGGGCGCACCCCGGCGGGGATGAGCAGTTCTTC.

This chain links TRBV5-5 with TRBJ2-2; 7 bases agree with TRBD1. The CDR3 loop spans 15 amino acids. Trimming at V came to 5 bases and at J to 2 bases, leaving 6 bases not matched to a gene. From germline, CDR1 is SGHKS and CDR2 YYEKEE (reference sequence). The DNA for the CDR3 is TGTGCCAGCAGGATACGACAGGGAAACACCGGGGAGCTGTTTTTT. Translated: CASRIRQGNTGELFF. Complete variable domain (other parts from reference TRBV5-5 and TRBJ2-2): DAGVTQSPTHLIKTRGQQVTLRCSPISGHKSVSWYQQVLGQGPQFIFQYYEKEERGRGNFPDRFSARQFPNYSSELNVNALLLGDSALYLCASRIRQGNTGELFFGEGSRLTVL.